Listed here are 17 T cell receptor beta chains from one sample, sequenced in a study of neurological immune-mediated disorders. TCRdb processed the 5' RACE reads anew with MiXCR; each CDR3 protein has one entry. The data contain about 14,000 distinct CDR3 sequences, about 6.8% of them singletons. The sample comprised CD8+ T cells from blood. The origin of the receptors is a woman aged 35 to 49 in good health.

This clonotype was seen at least ten times. The chain couples TRBV4-1 to TRBJ1-2, with a tentative D call TRBD1 (6 bases). V gave up 6 bases and J gave up 8 bases, with 13 bases separating them. Germline V gene lookup returns CDR1 MGHRA and CDR2 YSYEKL. This CDR3 has 12 residues. Here the CDR3 reads CASRGRGPGYTF. Written as DNA, the CDR3 is TGCGCCAGCAGAGGCAGGGGCCCCGGCTACACCTTC.

This clonotype was picked up a small number of times. The gene calls are TRBV30 and TRBJ1-2; 8 bases match TRBD1. With V trimmed by 2 bases and J by 8 bases, 4 bases remained unmatched. Looked up from germline, CDR1 is GTSNPN and CDR2 is SVGIG (reference sequence). The CDR3 covers 12 residues. The CDR3 nucleotides are TGTGCCTGGAGTACGACAGGGGCCGGCTACACCTTC. This sequence encodes CAWSTTGAGYTF. Full variable domain (missing parts from reference TRBV30 and TRBJ1-2): SQTIHQWPATLVQPVGSPLSLECTVEGTSNPNLYWYRQAAGRGLQLLFYSVGIGQISSEVPQNLSASRPQDRQFILSSKKLLLSDSGFYLCAWSTTGAGYTFGSGTRLTVV.

This clonotype was seen ten or more times. The chain employs TRBV7-8 and TRBJ1-6; tentative D call: TRBD1 (6 bases). The CDR3 covers 15 residues. V lost 1 base to trimming and J lost 9 bases, with 13 bases between them. Germline CDR1 reads SGHVS; CDR2 reads FQNEAQ. The CDR3 spells CASSLEGDFASPLHF. The CDR3, as DNA: TGTGCCAGCAGCTTAGAGGGGGATTTTGCTTCACCCCTCCACTTT.

This clonotype was recorded at least ten times. J is TRBJ2-2 and V is TRBV7-2, with 10 bases matching TRBD2. There are 17 residues in the CDR3. V shed 8 bases and J 3 bases; nucleotides not matched to a gene: 12. Germline V CDR1 and CDR2: SGHTA, FQGNSA. The CDR3 bases are TGTGCCAGCCTTCCTAGCGGGAGATGGATAGACACCGGGGAGCTGTTTTTT. Translating it yields CASLPSGRWIDTGELFF.

This clonotype appeared many times. The V and J genes are TRBV5-1 and TRBJ2-3, with D tentatively TRBD2 (5 bases). CDR3 length: 15 amino acids. Germline values: CDR1 SGHRS, CDR2 YFSETQ. V dropped 5 bases and J dropped 0 bases, with 13 bases sitting between them. CDR3 in amino acids: CASSPAVSSTDTQYF. As DNA, the CDR3 is TGCGCCAGCAGTCCAGCGGTTTCTAGCACAGATACGCAGTATTTT.

Ten or more counts support this clonotype. V usage is TRBV28 and J usage is TRBJ2-7, with a weak D call TRBD1 (5 bases). The CDR3 is made up of 16 amino acids. V lost 8 bases to trimming and J lost 4 bases, with 24 bases between them. Germline loops: CDR1 MDHEN, CDR2 SYDVKM. Here the CDR3 DNA reads TGTGCCAGCCTATCGAGCCGACAGCGTTACTTTTACGAGCAGTACTTC. Its translation: CASLSSRQRYFYEQYF.

This clonotype occurred many times. The chain employs TRBV28 and TRBJ2-3, with a weak D call TRBD2 (5 bases). V lost 2 bases and J lost 0, with 9 bases in between. The CDR3 has 15 residues. The germline V gene encodes CDR1 MDHEN and CDR2 SYDVKM. The CDR3 nucleotides read TGTGCCAGCAGTTTACTCGGGGATAGCACAGATACGCAGTATTTT. Protein product: CASSLLGDSTDTQYF.

This clonotype was picked up many times. The gene calls are TRBV4-1 and TRBJ2-5; D possibly matches TRBD1 or TRBD2 (7 bases each). This CDR3 spans 15 amino acids. V dropped 4 bases and J dropped 1 base, with 13 bases sitting between them. Per the germline V gene, CDR1 is MGHRA and CDR2 is YSYEKL. DNA for the CDR3: TGCGCCAGCAGCCCAGGGGGGGTTACCCAAGAGACCCAGTACTTC. This sequence encodes CASSPGGVTQETQYF.

A word on this clonotype: Germline is not matched at one junction end, which may reflect a read error. This sequence joins TRBV9 and TRBJ2-1; 14 bases are a match to TRBD2. This CDR3 region has 17 residues. The germline gives CDR1 SGDLS, CDR2 YYNGEE. The CDR3 sequence is CASIASGTSGGTNEQFF. Written as DNA, the CDR3 is TGTGCGAGCATCGCGAGTGGGACTAGCGGGGGTACGAATGAGCAGTTCTTC.

This clonotype came up many times. CDR3 region: CAIFGKGAGSMLYGYTF. The CDR3 bases are TGTGCCATCTTTGGTAAAGGGGCCGGGAGTATGCTCTATGGCTACACCTTC. The rearrangement joins TRBV10-3 to TRBJ1-2; D may be TRBD1 (5 bases). CDR3 length equals 17 residues. Trimming removed 8 bases from V and 4 bases from J, with 26 bases in between. Germline lookup yields CDR1 ENHRY and CDR2 SYGVKD.

CDR3 sequence reads: CASTQTKNIQYF. In nucleotides, the CDR3 is TGTGCCAGCACCCAAACCAAAAACATTCAGTACTTC. V and J are TRBV6-6 and TRBJ2-4; D remains unclear. The CDR3 is 12 residues long. V was pared by 7 bases and J by 2 bases, with 6 bases between. Germline V gene lookup returns CDR1 MNHNY and CDR2 SVGAGI (reference sequence).

Ten or more counts support this clonotype. The chain joins TRBV27 to TRBJ2-1, with D unresolved. The germline V gene encodes CDR1 MNHEY and CDR2 SMNVEV (reference sequence). The CDR3 has 12 amino acids. Trimming stripped 2 bases from V and 8 bases from J, with 7 bases between. This CDR3 reads CASSLSVDEQFF. Here the CDR3 DNA reads TGTGCCAGCAGTTTAAGCGTGGATGAGCAGTTCTTC.

By its share, this clonotype is medium-sized. The chain is built from TRBV29-1 and TRBJ2-3; a possible D gene is TRBD2 (6 bases). Trimming removed 7 bases at V and 4 bases at J, with 21 bases between. The CDR3 has 15 residues. The germline CDR1 and CDR2 sequences are SQVTM and ANQGSEA. This CDR3 is CSAPFGGNSADTQYF. The CDR3 DNA is TGCAGCGCCCCGTTTGGCGGGAACAGTGCAGATACGCAGTATTTT.

Ten or more counts support this clonotype. The gene calls are TRBV2 and TRBJ1-5; 9 bases match TRBD1. Germline assignment: CDR1 SNHLY and CDR2 FYNNEI. The CDR3 totals 14 residues. J was trimmed by 7 bases and V by 8 bases; bases with no gene match: 9. DNA of the CDR3: TGTGCCAGCTCCTCCGGGACAGGGACCCAGCCCCAGCATTTT. This encodes CASSSGTGTQPQHF.

This clonotype has at least ten counts. This chain uses TRBV11-2 with TRBJ1-1; no reliable D call. Trimming took off 2 bases at V and 7 bases at J, with 14 bases between the two ends. The CDR3 runs to 14 residues. CDR1 and CDR2 (germline): SGHAT, FQNNGV. Written as DNA, the CDR3 is TGTGCCAGCAGCTTATTTCTGGTCCCGCATGAAGCTTTCTTT. This gives the protein CASSLFLVPHEAFF.

This clonotype was seen at least ten times. The rearrangement uses TRBV5-1 and TRBJ1-1; 7 bases are a match to TRBD1. With 5 bases clipped from V and 4 bases from J, the junction kept 5 bases outside the gene matches. CDR3 length equals 13 residues. Germline values: CDR1 SGHRS, CDR2 YFSETQ. The CDR3 loop is CASSRDSGTEAFF. The CDR3, as DNA: TGCGCCAGCAGTAGGGACAGCGGCACTGAAGCTTTCTTT.

This clonotype showed up many times. This chain uses TRBV7-8 with TRBJ2-3; the match to TRBD2 covers 11 bases. Trimming took 1 base from V and 2 from J; bases not matched to a gene: 8. This CDR3 spans 18 amino acids. From germline, CDR1 is SGHVS and CDR2 FQNEAQ. This CDR3 is CASSLVPSGGPDTDTQYF. The CDR3 DNA follows: TGTGCCAGCAGCTTAGTCCCTAGCGGGGGGCCCGACACAGATACGCAGTATTTT.